This is a list of T cell receptor beta chains from one sample in a study of T cells in tumors after PD-1 blockade. Libraries were prepared by immunoSEQ multiplex PCR; TCRdb keeps only in-frame clonotypes and omits some of them. Among more than 40,000 clones listed, around 85% were seen once. The specimen was PBMCs, collected before anti-PD-1 therapy. These receptors all come from a human donor with advanced basal cell or squamous cell carcinoma (not recorded which). Both conserved end residues are part of each CDR3. Each record gives: CDR3 length, D gene, J gene, V gene, clone size, CDR3 protein, CDR3 DNA. D genes are given only for firm matches. Where a row states a size, it is once, few, many or the class of an expanded clone; other rows omit it.

>16|.|TRBJ2-7|TRBV10-3|.
CAISESRGLSSYEQYF
TGTGCCATCAGTGAGTCGCGCGGATTAAGCTCCTACGAGCAGTACTTC
>14|.|TRBJ1-5|TRBV6-1|.
CASSENEGDQPQHF
TGTGCCAGCAGTGAAAACGAAGGGGACCAGCCCCAGCATTTT
>13|.|TRBJ1-1|TRBV28|.
CASSPNTNTEAFF
TGTGCCAGCAGCCCCAACACGAACACTGAAGCTTTCTTT
>14|.|TRBJ2-1|TRBV5-1|.
CASSLGGPSHEQFF
TGCGCCAGCAGCTTGGGGGGACCCAGCCATGAGCAGTTCTTC
>14|.|TRBJ2-7|TRBV9|.
CASSKTDPTYEQYF
TGTGCCAGCAGCAAGACAGACCCCACCTACGAGCAGTACTTC
>14|TRBD1|TRBJ1-4|TRBV6-5|.
CASSWGQNNEKLFF
TGTGCCAGCAGTTGGGGACAGAACAATGAAAAACTGTTTTTT
>14|.|TRBJ2-1|TRBV13|.
CASSLARGDNEQFF
TGTGCCAGCAGCTTAGCTCGGGGTGACAATGAGCAGTTCTTC
>15|TRBD1|TRBJ2-1|TRBV7-6|.
CASSASGTGYNEQFF
TGTGCCAGCAGCGCTTCCGGGACAGGGTACAATGAGCAGTTCTTC
>15|.|TRBJ2-1|TRBV5-1|.
CAGKKRVQAGGEQFF
TGCGCCGGAAAAAAGCGGGTCCAAGCCGGAGGTGAGCAGTTCTTC
>13|.|TRBJ2-5|TRBV18|.
CASSLGPEETQYF
TGTGCCAGCTCTTTAGGACCCGAAGAGACCCAGTACTTC
>12|.|TRBJ1-1|TRBV5-1|.
CASSFGGNEAFF
TGCGCCAGCAGCTTCGGGGGGAATGAAGCTTTCTTT
>14|TRBD1|TRBJ1-1|TRBV6-6|.
CASLQGSSVTEAFF
TGTGCCAGCCTACAGGGGAGTTCGGTGACTGAAGCTTTCTTT
>14|.|TRBJ2-7|TRBV19|.
CASSTLGDGHEQYF
TGTGCCAGTAGTACTCTGGGGGATGGCCACGAGCAGTACTTC
>16|TRBD2|TRBJ2-3|TRBV3-1/TRBV3-2|few
CASSQDQGGGVDTQYF
TGTGCCAGCAGCCAAGATCAGGGCGGGGGGGTAGATACGCAGTATTTT
>18|TRBD2|TRBJ2-3|TRBV5-6|few
CASSYGTSGGFFADTQYF
TGTGCCAGCAGTTATGGGACTAGCGGGGGGTTCTTCGCAGATACGCAGTATTTT
>17|TRBD2|TRBJ2-2|TRBV14|few
CASSPRGAGGSTGELFF
TGTGCCAGCAGCCCCCGGGGAGCGGGAGGGTCGACCGGGGAGCTGTTTTTT
>15|.|TRBJ1-4|TRBV19|.
CATQSGETYNEKLFF
TGTGCCACCCAATCCGGGGAAACTTATAATGAAAAACTGTTTTTT
>15|TRBD2|TRBJ2-3|TRBV28|.
CASSDLSGRTDTQYF
TGTGCCAGCAGCGACCTCAGCGGGAGGACAGATACGCAGTATTTT
>14|TRBD2|TRBJ2-1|TRBV5-1|.
CASSSGSSYNEQFF
TGCGCCAGCAGTAGCGGGAGCTCCTACAATGAGCAGTTCTTC
>14|TRBD1|TRBJ1-3|TRBV27|.
CASSSPGQGNTIYF
TGTGCCAGCAGTTCTCCGGGACAGGGAAACACCATATATTTT
>15|.|TRBJ2-7|TRBV7-2|.
CASSTDSSEISEQYF
TGTGCCAGCAGCACGGACTCCAGCGAAATATCCGAGCAGTACTTC
>15|TRBD1|TRBJ2-1|TRBV5-6|.
CASSSGTGVGNEQFF
TGTGCCAGCAGCTCCGGGACAGGGGTTGGGAATGAGCAGTTCTTC
>13|TRBD1|TRBJ2-7|TRBV2|.
CASVTGVSYEQYF
TGTGCCAGCGTAACAGGGGTATCCTACGAGCAGTACTTC
>15|.|TRBJ1-4|TRBV7-9|.
CASSLSIGLREKLFF
TGTGCCAGCAGCTTAAGCATCGGGTTGCGGGAAAAACTGTTTTTT
>17|TRBD2|TRBJ2-1|TRBV18|once
CASSFRTSGIGGNEQFF
TGTGCCAGCTCATTTCGGACTAGCGGGATTGGGGGCAATGAGCAGTTCTTC
>15|TRBD2|TRBJ2-2|TRBV3-1/TRBV3-2|.
CASSPRASGTGELFF
TGTGCCAGCAGCCCTCGAGCTAGCGGAACCGGGGAGCTGTTTTTT
>17|TRBD1|TRBJ2-1|TRBV2|.
CASSEYGQGKGYNEQFF
TGTGCCAGCAGTGAATACGGACAGGGAAAGGGGTACAATGAGCAGTTCTTC
>15|TRBD1|TRBJ1-4|TRBV7-6|.
CASSTRQGGNEKLFF
TGTGCCAGCAGCACCCGACAGGGGGGCAATGAAAAACTGTTTTTT
>15|.|TRBJ1-3|TRBV15|many
CATSRERGAGNTIYF
TGTGCCACCAGCAGAGAGCGGGGCGCTGGAAACACCATATATTTT
>14|TRBD1|TRBJ1-4|TRBV6-6|.
CASSNGQGDEKLFF
TGTGCCAGCAGTAACGGACAGGGCGATGAAAAACTGTTTTTT